This T cell receptor beta chain was captured in a study of Graves' ophthalmopathy and Graves' hyperthyroidism. Amplification targeted the TCR beta CDR3 regions, with RNA transcripts as the source material. First-round RT-PCR with HTBI primers preceded a second-round multiplex PCR. MiXCR was run by TCRdb on the multiplex PCR reads, yielding one entry per CDR3 protein. The sample has approximately 500,000 distinct CDR3 sequences; about 15% are singletons. Certain patients, namely those with other autoimmune diseases, uncontrolled infections, pregnancy or lactation, were excluded. The diagnosis was founded upon clinical symptoms, serum thyroxine, TRAb, thyroid ultrasound and orbital computed tomography. This clonotype was counted at least ten times. CDR3 length equals 13 residues. Trimming cost V 2 bases and J 7 bases, with 9 bases left between them. In germline, CDR1 is MNHNS, CDR2 SASEGT.

The origin of this receptor is a woman in her 30s with Graves' ophthalmopathy. The chain is built from TRBV6-1 and TRBJ1-5; D is unclear. Source material: blood. The CDR3 loop reads CASSEWVGQPQHF. The CDR3, as DNA: TGTGCCAGCAGTGAATGGGTTGGGCAGCCCCAGCATTTT.